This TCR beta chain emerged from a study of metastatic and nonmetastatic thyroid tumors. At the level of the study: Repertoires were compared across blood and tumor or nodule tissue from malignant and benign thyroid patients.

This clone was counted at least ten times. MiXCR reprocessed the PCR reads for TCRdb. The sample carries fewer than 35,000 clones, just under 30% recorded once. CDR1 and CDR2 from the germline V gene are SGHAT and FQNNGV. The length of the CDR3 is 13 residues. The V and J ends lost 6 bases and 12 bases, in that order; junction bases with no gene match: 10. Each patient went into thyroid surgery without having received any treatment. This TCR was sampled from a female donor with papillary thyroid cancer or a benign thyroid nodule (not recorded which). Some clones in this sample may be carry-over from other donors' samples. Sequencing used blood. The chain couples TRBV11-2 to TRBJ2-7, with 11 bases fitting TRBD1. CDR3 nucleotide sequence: TGTGCCAGCAGTCCCGGGACAGGGGGGTCGCTGTACTTC. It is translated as CASSPGTGGSLYF.